One and the same sample provided the 28 T cell receptor beta chains below, sequenced in a study of early T cells in non-severe SARS-CoV-2 infection. TCRdb reanalysed the 5' RACE reads using MiXCR and keeps one entry per CDR3 protein. The table records just over 70,000 distinct CDR3 sequences, around 13% of them present only once. The specimen sequenced was whole blood. The receptors come from an adult who was a healthcare worker with PCR-confirmed SARS-CoV-2 infection or an uninfected control (not recorded which).

This clonotype was detected many times. The chain joins TRBV5-7 to TRBJ1-1; no reliable D call. TRBV5-7 is an ORF; its function is uncertain. Trimming removed 4 bases from V and 3 bases from J, with 7 bases in between. The CDR3 extends over 12 amino acids. CDR3 sequence (DNA): TGTGCCAGCAGCCCCGACTACACTGAAGCTTTCTTT. It codes for CASSPDYTEAFF.

At least ten counts were recorded for this clonotype. CDR3 coding DNA: TGTGCCAGCAGTGGTGGGACAGGGACGGTTGAGACCCAGTACTTC. Amino acids: CASSGGTGTVETQYF. The chain carries TRBV12-3 or TRBV12-4 and TRBJ2-5; 9 bases match TRBD1. Unmatched junction bases numbered 9, after V lost 5 bases and J lost 5 bases. CDR3 length: 15 residues.

This clonotype occurred many times. The CDR3 bases are TGTGCCAGCAGCTTATGGGGTGCAGGGACTGAAGCTTTCTTT. Protein: CASSLWGAGTEAFF. The chain links TRBV11-2 to TRBJ1-1, with a weak D call TRBD1 (5 bases). Per germline, CDR1 SGHAT and CDR2 FQNNGV. V was pared by 2 bases and J by 5 bases, with 12 bases between. The CDR3 sequence is 14 residues long.

This sequence joins TRBV28 and TRBJ1-4; maybe TRBD1 (5 bases). The germline V gene encodes CDR1 MDHEN and CDR2 SYDVKM. CDR3 length: 15 amino acids. With 5 bases removed from V and 1 base from J, the gap between germline ends came to 11 bases. The CDR3 is CASSTPGRTNEKLFF. Written as DNA, the CDR3 is TGTGCCAGCAGTACCCCGGGGCGAACTAATGAAAAACTGTTTTTT.

This clonotype was counted ten times or more. The genes are TRBV24-1 and TRBJ2-1; 11 bases line up with TRBD2. Germline assignment: CDR1 KGHDR and CDR2 SFDVKD. The V and J ends lost 5 bases and 9 bases, in that order; junction bases with no gene match: 5. CDR3 size: 14 residues. CDR3 loop: CATSASGRFGEQFF. Written as DNA, the CDR3 is TGTGCCACCAGTGCTAGCGGGAGGTTTGGTGAGCAGTTCTTC.

This clonotype has ten or more counts. The chain links TRBV29-1 to TRBJ2-1; tentative D call: TRBD1 (5 bases). The CDR3 covers 14 residues. CDR1 and CDR2 from the germline V gene are SQVTM and ANQGSEA. Trimming left V 8 bases short and J 1 base short, with 15 bases between. CDR3 residues: CSHTQGWSYNEQFF. CDR3 in DNA: TGCAGCCATACTCAGGGTTGGTCCTACAATGAGCAGTTCTTC.

This clonotype was seen a single time. The chain carries TRBV6-1 and TRBJ1-1; a weak D match, TRBD1 (6 bases). CDR1 and CDR2 from the germline V gene are MNHNS and SASEGT. The V end was cut by 3 bases, the J end by 6 bases, with 11 bases between. CDR3 length: 13 residues. The CDR3 DNA reads as TGTGCCAGCAGTGATGGCAGGGGAGCTGAAGCTTTCTTT. Amino acid sequence: CASSDGRGAEAFF.

This clonotype was seen at least ten times. This chain joins TRBV27 and TRBJ1-1; 10 bases fit TRBD1. J lost 6 bases, V lost 8 bases, and 9 bases had no gene match. Looked up from germline, CDR1 is MNHEY and CDR2 is SMNVEV (reference sequence). The CDR3 contains 14 residues. CDR3 loop: CASCKGQGISEAFF. The CDR3, as DNA: TGTGCCAGCTGTAAGGGACAGGGGATTTCTGAAGCTTTCTTT.

This clonotype was picked up many times. J is TRBJ2-3 and V is TRBV15; D gene uncertain. This CDR3 contains 15 residues. The V end was cut by 5 bases, the J end by 0 bases, with 12 bases between. Per germline, CDR1 LNHNV and CDR2 YYDKDF (reference sequence). CDR3 nucleotide sequence: TGTGCCACCAGCCTGCACGCAGGTAGCACAGATACGCAGTATTTT. It codes for CATSLHAGSTDTQYF.

This clonotype showed up many times. The chain recombines TRBV12-3 or TRBV12-4 with TRBJ1-1; 8 bases line up with TRBD1. The CDR3 has 14 amino acids. V lost 0 bases, J lost 5 bases, and 2 bases stayed unmatched. CDR3 in DNA: TGTGCCAGCAGTTTAGCGCACAGGGGGACTGAAGCTTTCTTT. As protein: CASSLAHRGTEAFF.

This clonotype was detected only a few times. The genes are TRBV28 and TRBJ2-7, with D possibly TRBD2 on 5 matching bases. The CDR3 runs 12 residues. V lost 10 bases and J 7 bases, leaving 17 bases between the germline ends. Germline lookup yields CDR1 MDHEN and CDR2 SYDVKM. The CDR3 loop reads CATAVNLGEQYF. The DNA of the CDR3 is TGTGCCACAGCGGTAAACCTCGGGGAGCAGTACTTC.

The table lists this clonotype with many counts. The V gene is TRBV25-1, the J gene TRBJ2-5; 8 bases match TRBD1. Germline V gene data show CDR1 as MGHDK and CDR2 as SYGVNS. V was clipped by 8 bases and J by 4 bases; unmatched bases: 6. This CDR3 comprises 13 residues. The CDR3 coding sequence is TGTGCCAGCTCTTCGGACAGGGTAGAGACCCAGTACTTC. Protein sequence: CASSSDRVETQYF.

There are many counts of this clonotype. The J gene is TRBJ2-2, the V gene TRBV5-6; D possibly matches TRBD1 or TRBD2 (5 bases each). The germline V gene has CDR1 SGHDT and CDR2 YYEEEE. The CDR3 sequence is 15 residues long. The V end lost 0 bases, the J end lost 3 bases, and 9 bases lay between the germline ends. Here the CDR3 reads CASSLVQGDTGELFF. CDR3 DNA sequence: TGTGCCAGCAGCTTGGTCCAGGGAGACACCGGGGAGCTGTTTTTT.

This clonotype was picked up many times. The chain carries TRBV20-1 and TRBJ2-1; TRBD1 matches at 8 bases. With 5 bases clipped from V and 3 bases from J, the junction kept 6 bases outside the gene matches. Germline V gene sequence: CDR1 DFQATT, CDR2 SNEGSKA (reference sequence). This CDR3 is 14 amino acids long. The CDR3 DNA follows: TGCAGTGCTGCCCCGGGACAGGACTACAATGAGCAGTTCTTC. Its protein product is CSAAPGQDYNEQFF.

The sample holds many counts of this clonotype. This chain uses TRBV28 with TRBJ2-1, with TRBD2 as a possible D gene (5 bases). Germline values: CDR1 MDHEN, CDR2 SYDVKM. V dropped 3 bases and J dropped 0 bases, with 9 bases sitting between them. CDR3 length: 15 amino acids. This CDR3 is CASSFQRSSYNEQFF. The DNA for the CDR3 is TGTGCCAGCAGTTTCCAGCGGAGCTCCTACAATGAGCAGTTCTTC.

On this clonotype itself: With a much larger clone just one base away, this may be a read error. The J gene is TRBJ2-1, the V gene TRBV12-3 or TRBV12-4; no firm D call. The CDR3 runs to 11 residues. The CDR3 region has the DNA TGTGCCAGCACCTTTGGCAATGAGCGGTTCTTC. It specifies CASTFGNERFF.

In its sample, this clonotype was seen many times. This rearrangement joins TRBV18 to TRBJ1-1, with D perhaps TRBD1 (6 bases). The CDR3 contains 15 residues. The V and J ends lost 2 bases and 1 base respectively, with 11 bases between them. Germline V gives CDR1 KGHSH, CDR2 LQKENI. CDR3 residues: CASSPSIQGNTEAFF. CDR3 bases: TGTGCCAGCTCACCAAGCATACAGGGGAACACTGAAGCTTTCTTT.

There are many counts of this clonotype. V usage is TRBV6-5 and J usage is TRBJ2-7; D might be TRBD1 (6 bases). The CDR3 contains 12 residues. V lost 9 bases and J lost 4, with 13 bases in between. Germline V CDR1 and CDR2: MNHEY, SVGAGI. The CDR3 loop is CASRGQPYEQYF. In nucleotides, the CDR3 is TGTGCCAGTAGAGGACAGCCGTACGAGCAGTACTTC.

Ten or more counts support this clonotype. The chain joins TRBV28 to TRBJ2-7, with 8 bases aligning to TRBD1. The length of the CDR3 is 15 residues. Germline-derived CDR1 and CDR2 are MDHEN and SYDVKM. Trimming at V came to 10 bases and at J to 4 bases, leaving 15 bases not matched to a gene. The CDR3 protein is CATKGQGAVQYEQYF. CDR3 nucleotide sequence: TGTGCCACCAAGGGTCAGGGGGCGGTTCAGTACGAGCAGTACTTC.

This clonotype occurred many times. This chain links TRBV18 with TRBJ1-5, with no clear D. V was trimmed by 2 bases and J by 2 bases, leaving 13 bases between them. The V gene's germline CDR1 is KGHSH and CDR2 LQKENI. The CDR3 consists of 16 residues. The CDR3 region is CASSPRSKDGNQPQHF. Written as DNA, the CDR3 is TGTGCCAGCTCACCAAGATCGAAGGATGGCAATCAGCCCCAGCATTTT.

At least ten counts were recorded for this clonotype. The gene calls are TRBV20-1 and TRBJ2-1; no clear D gene. The CDR3 contains 15 residues. V was shortened by 0 bases and J by 6 bases, with 15 bases between the two germline ends. Germline loops: CDR1 DFQATT, CDR2 SNEGSKA (reference sequence). CDR3 bases: TGCAGTGCTAGAGATATATGGAGAGTTGCCAATGAGCAGTTCTTC. This gives the protein CSARDIWRVANEQFF.

This clonotype has a count of ten or more. This chain joins TRBV10-2 and TRBJ2-1; 7 positions match TRBD1. V was pared by 6 bases and J by 7 bases, with 0 bases of the junction left unmatched. This CDR3 has 11 amino acids. Germline V CDR1 and CDR2: WSHSY, SAAADI. The DNA for the CDR3 is TGCGCCAGCAGGACAGGGAATGAGCAGTTCTTC. This translates into CASRTGNEQFF.

This clonotype was detected ten times or more. V is TRBV27 and J is TRBJ2-7, with a weak D call TRBD1 (5 bases). Germline V gene data show CDR1 as MNHEY and CDR2 as SMNVEV (reference sequence). The ends were cut back, 2 bases at V and 6 bases at J, with 14 bases in the middle. This CDR3 has 14 amino acids. Written as DNA, the CDR3 is TGTGCCAGCAGTTTACAGGGCAGGGAAGGCGAGCAGTACTTC. It translates to CASSLQGREGEQYF.

This clonotype was counted many times. This sequence joins TRBV7-6 and TRBJ2-5; TRBD2 matches at 8 bases. The CDR3 has 15 amino acids. With 5 bases clipped from V and 4 bases from J, the junction kept 9 bases outside the gene matches. Per germline, CDR1 SGHVS and CDR2 FNYEAQ. This CDR3 reads CASSPLSGGGETQYF. Here the CDR3 DNA reads TGTGCCAGCAGCCCCTTGAGCGGGGGTGGAGAGACCCAGTACTTC.

This clonotype was counted at least ten times. The rearrangement uses TRBV11-2 and TRBJ1-2; no reliable D call. There are 12 residues in the CDR3. CDR1 and CDR2 from the germline V gene are SGHAT and FQNNGV. Trimming took off 3 bases at V and 5 bases at J, with 7 bases between the two ends. The CDR3 DNA reads TGTGCCAGCAGCTTGGGCCATTATGGCTACACCTTC. Translation gives CASSLGHYGYTF.

In this sample, this clonotype turned up many times. The chain links TRBV21-1 to TRBJ2-5. TRBV21-1 represents a pseudogene. CDR3 length: 14 amino acids. DNA of the CDR3: TGTGCCAGCATTATGACTGGGCAGGTAGAGACCCAGTACTTC. It specifies CASIMTGQVETQYF.

This clonotype was found many times. The rearrangement joins TRBV20-1 to TRBJ1-2; 7 bases map to TRBD1. Germline loops: CDR1 DFQATT, CDR2 SNEGSKA (reference sequence). The junction had 4 bases not matched to a gene; V was cut back by 5 bases and J by 4 bases. CDR3 length equals 12 residues. The CDR3 here is CSADREVYGYTF. For the CDR3, the DNA is TGCAGTGCTGACAGGGAGGTCTATGGCTACACCTTC.

This clonotype occurred a few times. CDR3 in amino acids: CASSSGTRPYEQYF. CDR3 nucleotide sequence: TGTGCCAGCAGCTCCGGGACTAGGCCCTACGAGCAGTACTTC. The chain carries TRBV7-9 and TRBJ2-7; TRBD2 matches at 8 bases. V lost 4 bases and J lost 2; bases outside the gene matches: 4. The CDR3 contains 14 residues. Germline assignment: CDR1 SEHNR and CDR2 FQNEAQ (reference sequence).